Below are 30 T cell receptor beta chains sequenced from a single sample in a study of blood T cell repertoires in COVID-19. Produced via immunoSEQ multiplex PCR; TCRdb's table is partial and in-frame only. The sample consists of about 170,000 clones, 88% of them appearing once. The sequencing sample was made of peripheral blood. The source of these receptors is a man aged 45 to 65 who had recovered from COVID-19.

The chain couples TRBV15 to TRBJ1-2; D ambiguous. The germline V and J ends were trimmed by 1 base and 2 bases, with 8 bases remaining between them. The CDR3 length is 14 residues. Germline assignment: CDR1 LNHNV and CDR2 YYDKDF (reference sequence). The CDR3: CATSRANSNYGYTF. CDR3 DNA sequence: TGTGCCACCAGCAGAGCGAACAGCAACTATGGCTACACCTTC.

The rearrangement joins TRBV6-4 to TRBJ1-2; unclear D gene. Deletions cut 3 bases from V and 2 bases from J, with 16 bases between. From germline, CDR1 is MRHNA and CDR2 SNTAGT. The CDR3 sequence is 16 residues long. The CDR3 loop is CASSEKCLAGNYGYTF. CDR3 DNA: TGTGCCAGCAGTGAAAAGTGCCTTGCCGGGAACTATGGCTACACCTTC.

This clone was detected only a few times. The chain carries TRBV5-1 and TRBJ1-2; 7 bases align to TRBD1. The V and J ends lost 4 bases and 2 bases, in that order; junction bases with no gene match: 8. CDR3 length: 15 residues. CDR1 is SGHRS and CDR2 is YFSETQ in the germline V gene. CDR3 in amino acids: CASSPRDSQNYGYTF. The CDR3 DNA sequence: TGCGCCAGCAGCCCCCGGGACAGTCAAAACTATGGCTACACCTTC.

For this clone: Other DNA sequences in this specimen translate into the identical CDR3. J is TRBJ2-5 and V is TRBV27; 7 positions match TRBD1. The CDR3 has 13 residues. Per germline, CDR1 MNHEY and CDR2 SMNVEV (reference sequence). The junction had 5 bases not matched to a gene; V was cut back by 5 bases and J by 5 bases. The CDR3 region has the DNA TGTGCCAGCAGTCTACAGGGGCGGGAGACCCAGTACTTC. It encodes CASSLQGRETQYF.

The J gene is TRBJ2-6, the V gene TRBV18; 11 bases match TRBD2. Trimming removed 6 bases from V and 4 bases from J; junction bases left unmatched: 8. The germline gives CDR1 KGHSH, CDR2 LQKENI. The CDR3 length is 17 residues. The CDR3 spells CASSPELAGVGANVLTF. The CDR3 nucleotides are TGTGCCAGCTCCCCCGAACTAGCGGGGGTCGGGGCCAACGTCCTGACTTTC. The variable domain in full, with the rest retrieved from reference TRBV18 and TRBJ2-6, is NAGVMQNPRHLVRRRGQEARLRCSPMKGHSHVYWYRQLPEEGLKFMVYLQKENIIDESGMPKERFSAEFPKEGPSILRIQQVVRGDSAAYFCASSPELAGVGANVLTFGAGSRLTVL.

This chain links TRBV14 with TRBJ2-7, with D tentatively TRBD1 (6 bases). Between the trimmed V and J ends, which lost 1 base and 3 bases, there was a span of 10 bases. CDR1 and CDR2 from the germline V gene are SGHDN and FVKESK. There are 14 residues in the CDR3. The CDR3 DNA sequence: TGTGCCAGCAGCCAAGGGGGCAGGGGCTACGAGCAGTACTTC. It specifies CASSQGGRGYEQYF.

The chain combines TRBV24-1 with TRBJ2-2, with 7 bases matching TRBD1. Germline CDR1 KGHDR, CDR2 SFDVKD. V trimming: 5 bases; J trimming: 0 bases; junction bases outside the gene matches: 5. The CDR3 extends over 16 amino acids. The CDR3, as DNA: TGTGCCACCAGTGTGACAGGGTCGGCGAACACCGGGGAGCTGTTTTTT. Translated: CATSVTGSANTGELFF.

The chain combines TRBV6-2 or TRBV6-3 with TRBJ2-1; D is possibly TRBD2 (5 bases). This CDR3 has 14 amino acids. CDR1 is MNHEY and CDR2 is SVGEGT in the germline V gene. V gave up 0 bases and J gave up 5 bases, with 8 bases separating them. CDR3 in DNA: TGTGCCAGCAGTTACTCTAGCGTCAACAATGAGCAGTTCTTC. The encoded protein is CASSYSSVNNEQFF.

The chain combines TRBV11-2 with TRBJ2-7; 7 positions agree with TRBD1. The V segment lost 3 bases and the J segment 3 bases; nucleotides outside the gene matches: 5. Germline CDR1 SGHAT, CDR2 FQNNGV. There are 14 residues in the CDR3. The chain's CDR3 is CASSFRTGFYEQYF. In DNA form, the CDR3 reads TGTGCCAGCAGCTTCCGGACAGGCTTCTACGAGCAGTACTTC. The full variable domain, rest sourced from reference TRBV11-2 and TRBJ2-7, is EAGVAQSPRYKIIEKRQSVAFWCNPISGHATLYWYQQILGQGPKLLIQFQNNGVVDDSQLPKDRFSAERLKGVDSTLKIQPAKLEDSAVYLCASSFRTGFYEQYFGPGTRLTVT.

This chain uses TRBV11-2 with TRBJ1-4, with a weak D call TRBD1 (5 bases). Germline CDR1 and CDR2: SGHAT and FQNNGV. V gave up 5 bases and J gave up 7 bases, with 14 bases separating them. The CDR3 runs 14 residues. The CDR3, as DNA: TGTGCCAGCAGCCCGACAGTGAAGGGTGAAAAACTGTTTTTT. It specifies CASSPTVKGEKLFF.

The genes are TRBV18 and TRBJ2-1; the match to TRBD2 covers 7 bases. The CDR3 totals 16 residues. Germline V gene sequence: CDR1 KGHSH, CDR2 LQKENI. The junction had 2 bases not matched to a gene; V was cut back by 0 bases and J by 0 bases. CDR3 sequence: CASSPPAGLSYNEQFF. The DNA for the CDR3 is TGTGCCAGCTCACCACCAGCGGGGCTCTCCTACAATGAGCAGTTCTTC.

CDR3 sequence: CASSLALAEREQYF. The CDR3 DNA reads as TGTGCCAGCAGCTTAGCACTAGCCGAGAGGGAGCAGTACTTC. V is TRBV7-9 and J is TRBJ2-7; D may be TRBD2 (6 bases). CDR3 length: 14 residues. Per the germline V gene, CDR1 is SEHNR and CDR2 is FQNEAQ (reference sequence). V gave up 0 bases and J gave up 7 bases, with 13 bases separating them.

CDR3 bases: TGTGCCAGCAGTTACGGGGACACGGCGACCCACGAGCAGTACTTC. Its protein is CASSYGDTATHEQYF. The chain uses TRBV6-6 and TRBJ2-7, with D possibly TRBD1 on 6 matching bases. The CDR3 covers 15 residues. Germline V gives CDR1 MNHNY, CDR2 SVGAGI (reference sequence). Trimming shortened V by 2 bases and J by 5 bases, and 16 bases separated the two germline ends.

The chain is built from TRBV3-1 (or the pseudogene TRBV3-2) and TRBJ2-5; 12 nucleotides align to TRBD2. This CDR3 has 19 amino acids. The junction had 19 bases not matched to a gene; V was cut back by 7 bases and J by 4 bases. Per germline, CDR1 LGHDT and CDR2 YNNKEL (reference sequence). In DNA, the CDR3 is TGTGCCAGCACTCGGGACAGGCCGACTAGCGGGGGACGGGGAGAGACCCAGTACTTC. This encodes CASTRDRPTSGGRGETQYF.

The chain uses TRBV6-2 or TRBV6-3 and TRBJ2-7; TRBD1 matches 7 bases. After removal of 5 bases from V and 7 bases from J, the junction contained 5 bases not matched to a gene. Germline loops: CDR1 MNHEY, CDR2 SVGEGT. This CDR3 spans 12 amino acids. CDR3 residues: CASSGNRGEQYF. CDR3 in DNA: TGTGCCAGCAGTGGAAACAGGGGAGAGCAGTACTTC.

J is TRBJ2-6 and V is TRBV5-1; 10 bases are shared with TRBD1. The CDR3 has 18 amino acids. Germline values: CDR1 SGHRS, CDR2 YFSETQ. The V gene end was trimmed by 4 bases and the J gene end by 0 bases; junction bases not matched to a gene: 7. CDR3 loop: CASSGRDRGYSGANVLTF. For the CDR3, the DNA is TGCGCCAGCAGCGGAAGGGACAGGGGATACTCTGGGGCCAACGTCCTGACTTTC.

J is TRBJ2-7 and V is TRBV6-5, with TRBD1 identical over 9 bases. The J segment lost 7 bases and the V segment lost 2 bases, leaving 9 bases of the junction unmatched. This CDR3 region has 15 residues. CDR1 MNHEY and CDR2 SVGAGI come from the germline V gene. The CDR3 region is CASSYLKQGAGEQYF. CDR3 nucleotides: TGTGCCAGCAGTTACCTTAAACAGGGGGCGGGGGAGCAGTACTTC.

Points on this clone: The junction shows a germline mismatch at one end, possibly a read error. This chain uses TRBV5-4 with TRBJ1-2; TRBD1 matches at 7 bases. CDR1 and CDR2 (germline): SGHNT, YYREEE (reference sequence). The CDR3 sequence is 15 residues long. CDR3 sequence (DNA): TGTGCCAGCACCTTGGGGTTAGGGACAGACCGGGGCTACACCTTC. It translates to CASTLGLGTDRGYTF.

Concerning this clone: This sample includes further DNA sequences coding for the same CDR3. The chain employs TRBV6-2 or TRBV6-3 and TRBJ2-7, with D hard to call. This CDR3 has 12 amino acids. Germline CDR1 and CDR2: MNHEY and SVGEGT. Deletions cut 2 bases from V and 3 bases from J, with 5 bases between. CDR3 bases: TGTGCCAGCAGTTACCCGGTCTACGAGCAGTACTTC. Protein: CASSYPVYEQYF.

This sequence joins TRBV2 and TRBJ2-2; possibly TRBD1 for D (5 bases). From germline, CDR1 is SNHLY and CDR2 FYNNEI. With 6 bases removed from V and 2 bases from J, the gap between germline ends came to 7 bases. There are 13 residues in the CDR3. The CDR3 sequence: CASRTDNTGELFF. The CDR3 region has the DNA TGTGCCAGCAGGACAGATAACACCGGGGAGCTGTTTTTT.

The chain combines TRBV11-2 with TRBJ2-5; tentative D call: TRBD2 (6 bases). This CDR3 has 13 amino acids. The germline V gene has CDR1 SGHAT and CDR2 FQNNGV. With 5 bases removed from V and 2 bases from J, the gap between germline ends came to 9 bases. The CDR3 region has the DNA TGTGCCAGCAGCAATAGCGGTCAAGAGACCCAGTACTTC. It specifies CASSNSGQETQYF.

The gene calls are TRBV6-6 and TRBJ2-4, with 7 positions matching TRBD2. The V gene's germline CDR1 is MNHNY and CDR2 SVGAGI (reference sequence). With 6 bases clipped from V and 2 bases from J, the junction kept 10 bases outside the gene matches. The CDR3 is made up of 16 amino acids. The CDR3 region is CASSSGRDNTKNIQYF. DNA for the CDR3: TGTGCCAGCAGCTCGGGGAGGGATAACACCAAAAACATTCAGTACTTC.

This clone was found a few times. This chain links TRBV28 with TRBJ1-2; D gene ambiguous. Germline V CDR1 and CDR2: MDHEN, SYDVKM. The CDR3 spans 13 residues. V was cut by 6 bases and J by 3 bases, with 11 bases left in between. The CDR3 reads CASSWAPDYGYTF. Here the CDR3 DNA reads TGTGCCAGCAGCTGGGCCCCAGACTATGGCTACACCTTC.

The chain links TRBV9 to TRBJ1-2, with D possibly being TRBD1 (6 bases). The CDR3 runs to 19 residues. V was clipped by 3 bases and J by 1 base, with 25 bases between them. Germline V CDR1 and CDR2: SGDLS, YYNGEE. The CDR3 is CASSGSRATGQLFNYGYTF. In DNA form, the CDR3 reads TGTGCCAGCAGCGGAAGTCGGGCGACCGGACAGCTTTTTAACTATGGCTACACCTTC.

The chain uses TRBV28 and TRBJ2-3; TRBD2 matches 9 bases. The CDR3 sequence is 16 residues long. Germline values: CDR1 MDHEN, CDR2 SYDVKM. The CDR3 is CASSVAGASSTDTQYF. CDR3 DNA: TGTGCGTCTTCCGTAGCGGGGGCCTCTAGCACAGATACGCAGTATTTT.

This chain links TRBV6-4 with TRBJ1-2, with 10 bases lining up with TRBD1. The junction had 5 bases not matched to a gene; V was cut back by 6 bases and J by 7 bases. This CDR3 is built from 13 residues. Germline V gives CDR1 MRHNA, CDR2 SNTAGT. This CDR3 is CASSTGTGVGYTF. DNA of the CDR3: TGTGCCAGCAGCACCGGGACAGGGGTTGGCTACACCTTC.

V is TRBV11-2 and J is TRBJ2-7; 7 nucleotides line up with TRBD1. The CDR3 has 13 residues. V dropped 4 bases and J dropped 5; count of bases not matched to a gene: 5. Germline-derived CDR1 and CDR2 are SGHAT and FQNNGV. CDR3 sequence: CASSSGTAHEQYF. CDR3 nucleotide sequence: TGTGCCAGCAGCTCCGGGACAGCCCACGAGCAGTACTTC.

The chain uses TRBV5-6 and TRBJ2-5; D is unresolved. The CDR3 runs to 11 residues. Germline CDR1 reads SGHDT; CDR2 reads YYEEEE. V was clipped by 4 bases and J by 2 bases, with 3 bases between them. CDR3 region: CASSLQETQYF. CDR3 DNA sequence: TGTGCCAGCAGCCTACAAGAGACCCAGTACTTC.

The rearrangement joins TRBV10-3 to TRBJ1-2; unclear D gene. There are 13 residues in the CDR3. V lost 2 bases and J 4 bases, leaving 8 bases between the germline ends. Per the germline V gene, CDR1 is ENHRY and CDR2 is SYGVKD. As DNA, the CDR3 is TGTGCCATCAGTGAGACAGAGCTCTATGGCTACACCTTC. Translating gives CAISETELYGYTF.

The rearrangement uses TRBV12-3 or TRBV12-4 and TRBJ1-1; TRBD1 matches at 8 bases. The ends lost 1 base at V and 7 bases at J; junction bases unmatched: 2. CDR3 size: 13 residues. CDR3 loop: CASSLGTGLEAFF. The CDR3, as DNA: TGTGCCAGCAGTTTAGGGACAGGGCTTGAAGCTTTCTTT.